The rows below give T cell receptor beta chains drawn from one sample of a study of cytomegalovirus exposure and HLA in healthy donors. Assay used: immunoSEQ multiplex PCR; TCRdb lists only in-frame clones, some missing. The sample table includes roughly 36,000 clones. Sequenced material: PBMCs. These receptors were collected from a woman under 40 in good health and CMV-seropositive. Both conserved end residues are part of each CDR3. Fields, in order: V gene, J gene, D gene, CDR3 protein, CDR3 DNA. The D gene is left open where the match is weak.

>TRBV11-2|TRBJ2-5|.
CASTQQGRGEETQYF
TGTGCCAGCACACAGCAGGGAAGGGGTGAGGAGACCCAGTACTTC
>TRBV6-5|TRBJ1-5|.
CASSPVGGGYQPQHF
TGTGCCAGCAGTCCCGTAGGGGGGGGCTATCAGCCCCAGCATTTT
>TRBV7-6|TRBJ1-2|.
CASSMDSLVGYTF
TGTGCCAGCAGCATGGACAGCCTAGTGGGCTACACCTTC
>TRBV5-1|TRBJ1-1|.
CASSFRPQGSNTEAFF
TGCGCCAGCAGCTTCCGACCCCAGGGTTCGAACACTGAAGCTTTCTTT
>TRBV5-5|TRBJ2-1|TRBD2
CASTLGLAGPYNEQFF
TGTGCCAGCACTCTGGGACTAGCGGGGCCTTACAATGAGCAGTTCTTC
>TRBV6-4|TRBJ1-5|.
CASSDLWGPHQPQHF
TGTGCCAGCAGTGATCTCTGGGGGCCCCATCAGCCCCAGCATTTT
>TRBV7-2|TRBJ2-1|.
CASTSYNEQFF
TGTGCCAGCACCTCTTACAATGAGCAGTTCTTC
>TRBV19|TRBJ2-4|.
CASSQTGVLAKNIQYF
TGTGCCAGTAGTCAGACAGGCGTCCTAGCCAAAAACATTCAGTACTTC
>TRBV2|TRBJ1-1|.
CASRGQGNTEAFF
TGTGCCAGCAGGGGCCAGGGTAACACTGAAGCTTTCTTT
>TRBV28|TRBJ1-4|.
CASSSRVSNEKLFF
TGTGCCAGCAGTTCGAGGGTATCTAATGAAAAACTGTTTTTT
>TRBV19|TRBJ1-5|.
CASSMQGPKPQHF
TGTGCCAGTAGTATGCAGGGTCCTAAGCCCCAGCATTTT
>TRBV7-9|TRBJ2-5|TRBD1
CASSPRQGSRETQYF
TGTGCCAGCAGCCCTCGACAGGGTAGTAGAGAGACCCAGTACTTC
>TRBV5-1|TRBJ1-4|.
CASSLAGTQNEKLFF
TGCGCCAGCAGCTTGGCCGGGACACAAAATGAAAAACTGTTTTTT
>TRBV30|TRBJ2-7|TRBD1
CAANRDRGYEQYF
TGTGCGGCGAATCGGGACAGGGGCTACGAGCAGTACTTC
>TRBV4-2|TRBJ2-1|.
CASSQEQASSYNEQFF
TGTGCCAGCAGCCAAGAACAGGCGAGCTCCTACAATGAGCAGTTCTTC
>TRBV4-1|TRBJ2-3|TRBD2
CASSLVAGGRDTQYF
TGCGCCAGCAGCCTGGTAGCGGGGGGGCGGGATACGCAGTATTTT
>TRBV5-1|TRBJ2-4|.
CASSLEGVKNIQYF
TGCGCCAGCAGCTTGGAGGGGGTCAAAAACATTCAGTACTTC
>TRBV6-1|TRBJ2-5|.
CASSAGGWYDNAETQYF
TGTGCCAGCAGTGCCGGCGGGTGGTATGATAACGCGGAGACCCAGTACTTC
>TRBV19|TRBJ2-5|.
CASSIRIEPETQYF
TGTGCCAGTAGTATTAGAATCGAACCAGAGACCCAGTACTTC
>TRBV5-4|TRBJ1-2|TRBD1
CASSFSKGGDYGYTF
TGTGCCAGCAGCTTCAGTAAAGGGGGCGACTATGGCTACACCTTC
>TRBV6-1|TRBJ2-2|TRBD2
CASSAGTTLPGELFF
TGTGCCAGCAGTGCCGGGACTACCCTGCCCGGGGAGCTGTTTTTT
>TRBV5-4|TRBJ2-1|TRBD1
CASGNSGTDNEQFF
TGTGCCAGCGGAAACTCCGGGACAGACAATGAGCAGTTCTTC
>TRBV6-6|TRBJ1-5|.
CASTGISNQPQHF
TGTGCCAGCACAGGGATTAGCAATCAGCCCCAGCATTTT
>TRBV18|TRBJ1-1|.
CASSPPGSKKNTEAFF
TGTGCCAGCTCACCACCCGGGTCCAAAAAGAACACTGAAGCTTTCTTT
>TRBV2|TRBJ2-7|.
CASSEARTGDSYEQYF
TGTGCCAGCAGTGAAGCGCGGACGGGGGACTCCTACGAGCAGTACTTC
>TRBV18|TRBJ1-1|.
CASSAQANTEAFF
TGTGCCAGCTCGGCACAGGCGAACACTGAAGCTTTCTTT
>TRBV13|TRBJ2-7|TRBD1
CASSPYFQTGTEVVLHAYEQYF
TGTGCCAGCAGCCCCTACTTCCAAACCGGGACAGAAGTAGTACTCCACGCCTACGAGCAGTACTTC
>TRBV6-6|TRBJ2-7|TRBD1
CASSRQGDEQYF
TGTGCCAGCAGTAGGCAGGGGGACGAGCAGTACTTC
>TRBV5-6|TRBJ1-5|TRBD1
CASSRRGLGQPQHF
TGTGCCAGCAGCCGTAGGGGGCTGGGTCAGCCCCAGCATTTT
>TRBV7-2|TRBJ2-7|TRBD1
CASRRTGGGEQYF
TGTGCCAGCAGGCGGACAGGGGGAGGAGAGCAGTACTTC
>TRBV4-1|TRBJ2-1|TRBD1
CASSPHLLRDRDNEQFF
TGCGCCAGCAGCCCGCACCTCCTCCGGGACAGAGACAATGAGCAGTTCTTC
>TRBV10-3|TRBJ1-1|TRBD1
CAISDPGTGGYTEAFF
TGTGCCATCAGTGATCCGGGGACAGGGGGCTACACTGAAGCTTTCTTT
>TRBV6-4|TRBJ2-1|.
CASSDSIESSYNEQFF
TGTGCCAGCAGTGACTCGATAGAGAGCTCCTACAATGAGCAGTTCTTC
>TRBV19|TRBJ1-2|TRBD1
CASSFHRDRVGNYGYTF
TGTGCCAGTAGTTTTCATCGGGACAGGGTGGGCAACTATGGCTACACCTTC
>TRBV6-1|TRBJ1-2|.
CASSQANYGYTF
TGTGCCAGCAGCCAGGCGAACTATGGCTACACCTTC
>TRBV10-3|TRBJ1-1|TRBD1
CAIRAGTGEAEAFF
TGTGCCATCAGGGCCGGGACAGGGGAAGCCGAAGCTTTCTTT
>TRBV7-6|TRBJ1-4|.
CASSLDGAANEKLFF
TGTGCCAGCAGCTTAGATGGGGCGGCTAATGAAAAACTGTTTTTT
>TRBV7-2|TRBJ2-5|TRBD1
CASSGRDRRETQYF
TGTGCCAGCAGCGGCCGGGACAGGAGGGAGACCCAGTACTTC
>TRBV5-1|TRBJ1-1|.
CASSTAGRTNTEAFF
TGCGCCAGCAGCACGGCGGGACGGACGAACACTGAAGCTTTCTTT
>TRBV5-4|TRBJ2-7|TRBD1
CASSEGQGREQYF
TGTGCCAGCAGCGAAGGACAGGGAAGGGAGCAGTACTTC
>TRBV6-5|TRBJ2-5|.
CASSYGRGGQETQYF
TGTGCCAGCAGTTACGGCCGTGGCGGACAAGAGACCCAGTACTTC
>TRBV19|TRBJ2-7|TRBD1
CASSRTPGQGADEQYF
TGTGCCAGTAGCCGCACCCCGGGACAGGGGGCCGACGAGCAGTACTTC
>TRBV19|TRBJ1-5|.
CASSPQENNQPQHF
TGTGCCAGTAGCCCCCAGGAAAACAATCAGCCCCAGCATTTT
>TRBV18|TRBJ1-2|.
CASSPSDTRGYTF
TGTGCCAGCTCACCATCAGACACGCGCGGCTACACCTTC
>TRBV5-4|TRBJ1-1|TRBD1
CATVNRDRGGNTEAFF
TGTGCCACTGTAAACCGGGACAGGGGAGGGAACACTGAAGCTTTCTTT
>TRBV12-5|TRBJ2-7|.
CAPGTYEQYF
TGTGCCCCGGGGACCTACGAGCAGTACTTC
>TRBV7-8|TRBJ1-2|TRBD1
CASSFGQGRNYGYTF
TGTGCCAGCAGCTTCGGACAGGGACGTAACTATGGCTACACCTTC
>TRBV4-1|TRBJ2-1|TRBD2
CASSQAGLAGLNEQFF
TGCGCCAGCAGCCAAGCTGGGCTAGCGGGGCTTAATGAGCAGTTCTTC
>TRBV5-1|TRBJ2-3|.
CASSLAALVSTDTQYF
TGCGCCAGCAGCTTGGCTGCACTAGTGAGCACAGATACGCAGTATTTT
>TRBV6-6|TRBJ1-1|TRBD1
CASRGTGGSEAFF
TGTGCCAGCAGAGGGACAGGGGGATCTGAAGCTTTCTTT